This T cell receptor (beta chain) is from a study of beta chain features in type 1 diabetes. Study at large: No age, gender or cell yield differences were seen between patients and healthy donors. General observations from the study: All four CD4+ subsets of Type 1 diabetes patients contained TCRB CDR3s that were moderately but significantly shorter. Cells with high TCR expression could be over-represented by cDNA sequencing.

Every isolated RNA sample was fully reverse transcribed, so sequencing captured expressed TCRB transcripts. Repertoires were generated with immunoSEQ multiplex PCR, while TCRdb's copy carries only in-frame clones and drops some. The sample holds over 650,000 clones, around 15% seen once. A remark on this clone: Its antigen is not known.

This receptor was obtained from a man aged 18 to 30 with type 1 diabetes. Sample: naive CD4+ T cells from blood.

CDR3 DNA: TGTGCCAGCAGTTTCTCCAACAGGGTCGGCTATGGCTACACCTTC. The encoded protein is CASSFSNRVGYGYTF. The chain links TRBV27 to TRBJ1-2; possibly TRBD1 for D (6 bases). V shed 3 bases and J shed 4 bases, with 15 bases lying between them. This CDR3 region has 15 residues. CDR1 MNHEY and CDR2 SMNVEV come from the germline V gene (reference sequence).